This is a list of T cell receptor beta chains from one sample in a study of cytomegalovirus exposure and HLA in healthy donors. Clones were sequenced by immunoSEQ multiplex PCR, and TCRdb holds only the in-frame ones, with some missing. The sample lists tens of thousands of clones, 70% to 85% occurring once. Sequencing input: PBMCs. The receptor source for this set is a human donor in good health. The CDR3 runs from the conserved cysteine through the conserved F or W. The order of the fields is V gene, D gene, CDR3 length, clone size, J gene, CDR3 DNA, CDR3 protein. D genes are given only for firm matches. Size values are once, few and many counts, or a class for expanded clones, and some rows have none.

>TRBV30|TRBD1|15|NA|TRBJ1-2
TGTGCCTCAGACCCGGGACAGGGAAGGCTCTATGGCTACACCTTC
CASDPGQGRLYGYTF
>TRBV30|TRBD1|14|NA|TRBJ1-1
TGTGCCTCTCACCCGGACAGGTTCAACACTGAAGCTTTCTTT
CASHPDRFNTEAFF
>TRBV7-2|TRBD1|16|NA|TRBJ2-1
TGTGCCAGCAGCCTCAGGGGACAGGGGGCCTACAATGAGCAGTTCTTC
CASSLRGQGAYNEQFF
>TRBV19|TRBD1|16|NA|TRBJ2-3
TGTGCCAGTAGTATCACCGGGACAGGACTCGCAGATACGCAGTATTTT
CASSITGTGLADTQYF
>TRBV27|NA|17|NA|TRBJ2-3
TGTGCCAGCAGTTTTAACCGGGACACCTATAGCACAGATACGCAGTATTTT
CASSFNRDTYSTDTQYF
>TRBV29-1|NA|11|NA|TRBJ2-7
TGCAGCGTTCGACTCGGATACGAGCAGTACTTC
CSVRLGYEQYF
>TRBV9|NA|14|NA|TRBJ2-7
TGTGCCAGCAGCGTAGAACCTAACACGGGAGAGCAGTACTTC
CASSVEPNTGEQYF
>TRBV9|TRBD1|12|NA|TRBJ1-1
TGTGCCAGCAGCGTAGGACAGGGAAAAGCTTTCTTT
CASSVGQGKAFF
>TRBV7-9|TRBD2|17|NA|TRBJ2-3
TGTGCCAGCAGCCCCAAAGGACTAGCGGGAGGCGGAGATACGCAGTATTTT
CASSPKGLAGGGDTQYF
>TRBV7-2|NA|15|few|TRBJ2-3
TGTGCCAGCAGCTTACAGCGGACTAGCACAGATACGCAGTATTTT
CASSLQRTSTDTQYF
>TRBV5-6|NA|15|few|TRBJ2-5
TGTGCCAGCAGCGGGACCCGGACAGTCGTAGAGACCCAGTACTTC
CASSGTRTVVETQYF
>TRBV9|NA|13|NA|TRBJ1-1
TGTGCCAGCAGCGTGGACCCAGGGGCTGAAGCTTTCTTT
CASSVDPGAEAFF
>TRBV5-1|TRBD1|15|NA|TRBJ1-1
TGCGCCAGCAGTTTTAGCACAGGGGGGAACACTGAAGCTTTCTTT
CASSFSTGGNTEAFF
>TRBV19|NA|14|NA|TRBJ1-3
TGTGCCAGTAGTATAGGAACCAGAGGAAACACCATATATTTT
CASSIGTRGNTIYF
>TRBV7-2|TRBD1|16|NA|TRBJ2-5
TGTGCCAGCAGTCCCGGGACAGGGGGCTTTTGGGGGACCCAGTACTTC
CASSPGTGGFWGTQYF
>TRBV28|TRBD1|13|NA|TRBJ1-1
TGTGCCAGCTACGACCGGGACAGAGGGGACTCTTTCTTT
CASYDRDRGDSFF
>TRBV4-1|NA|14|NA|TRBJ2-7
TGCGCCAGCAGCCAAGAGCCAGTTACCTACGAGCAGTACTTC
CASSQEPVTYEQYF
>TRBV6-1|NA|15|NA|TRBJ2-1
TGTGCCAGCAGTCCCCGGCGAGGGAGTTACAATGAGCAGTTCTTC
CASSPRRGSYNEQFF
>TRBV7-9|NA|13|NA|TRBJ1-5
TGTGCCAGCAGCTTGGAAGGGGGTCAGCCCCAGCATTTT
CASSLEGGQPQHF
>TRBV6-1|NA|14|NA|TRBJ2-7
TGTGCCAGCACCCCCGCGGCGGGCCCTGGCGAGCAGTACTTC
CASTPAAGPGEQYF
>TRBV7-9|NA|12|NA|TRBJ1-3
TGTGCCAGCAGCTTCCCAGGAAACACCATATATTTT
CASSFPGNTIYF
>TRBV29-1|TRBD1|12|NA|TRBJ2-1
TGCAGCGTCCAGGACAGGACCAATGAGCAGTTCTTC
CSVQDRTNEQFF
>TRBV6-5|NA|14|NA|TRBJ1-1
TGTGCCAGCAGTTACAAGGGGTGGAACACTGAAGCTTTCTTT
CASSYKGWNTEAFF
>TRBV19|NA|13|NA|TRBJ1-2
TGTGCCAGTAGTAGGGAGTTTAACTATGGCTACACCTTC
CASSREFNYGYTF
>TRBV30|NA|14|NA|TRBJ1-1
TGTGCCTGGAGAAGGAAACAGTCGAACACTGAAGCTTTCTTT
CAWRRKQSNTEAFF
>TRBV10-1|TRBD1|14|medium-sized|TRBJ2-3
TGCGCCACCTCCGGGACAGGGGAAGCGGATACGCAGTATTTT
CATSGTGEADTQYF
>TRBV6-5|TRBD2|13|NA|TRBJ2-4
TGTGCCAGCAGTTACGGGGTAGCGGGAGTTCAAAACTTC
CASSYGVAGVQNF
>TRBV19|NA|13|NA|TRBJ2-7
TGTGCCAGTAGTGCCGGACAGCTCTACGAGCAGTACTTC
CASSAGQLYEQYF
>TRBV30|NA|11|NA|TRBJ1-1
TGTGCCTGGAGTGGGGGGGTTGAAGCTTTCTTT
CAWSGGVEAFF
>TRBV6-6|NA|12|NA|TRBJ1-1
TGTGCCAGCAGACTTACCGGGACAAAAGCTTTCTTT
CASRLTGTKAFF
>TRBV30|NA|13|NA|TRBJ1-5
TGTGCCTGGAGGGAGACTAGCAATCAGCCCCAGCATTTT
CAWRETSNQPQHF
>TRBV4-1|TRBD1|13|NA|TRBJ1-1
TGCGCCAGCAGACGGGACAGTGCCACTGAAGCTTTCTTT
CASRRDSATEAFF
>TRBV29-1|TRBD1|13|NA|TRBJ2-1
TGCAGCGTTGAAGGATACAGGGGCAATGAGCAGTTCTTC
CSVEGYRGNEQFF
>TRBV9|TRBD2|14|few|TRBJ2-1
TGTGCCAGCAGTTCGCGTACTAGCGGCAATGAGCAGTTCTTC
CASSSRTSGNEQFF
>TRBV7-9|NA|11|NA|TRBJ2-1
TGTGCCAGCAGGAGGATCGATGAGCAGTTCTTC
CASRRIDEQFF
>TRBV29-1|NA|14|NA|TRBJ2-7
TGCAGCGTTGAAGATGATTCGCAGGGCAACGAGCAGTACTTC
CSVEDDSQGNEQYF
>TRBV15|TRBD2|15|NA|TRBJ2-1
TGTGCCACCAGCAGACAAGCGGGAGGGGACAATGAGCAGTTCTTC
CATSRQAGGDNEQFF
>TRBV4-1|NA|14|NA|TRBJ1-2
TGCGCCAGCAGCCGGACACCTCTAGACTATGGCTACACCTTC
CASSRTPLDYGYTF
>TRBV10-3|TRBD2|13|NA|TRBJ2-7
TGTGCCATCAGTCCCGGGACTAGCGTCGAGCAGTACTTC
CAISPGTSVEQYF
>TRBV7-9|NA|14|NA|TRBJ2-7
TGTGCCAGCAGCTTGGGGCAGAACTCCTACGAGCAGTACTTC
CASSLGQNSYEQYF